This entry describes one T cell receptor beta chain. This sample is part of a study of blood T cell repertoires in COVID-19. How the authors handled the data: The authors estimated nucleated cell counts from reference gene primer amplification. Produced via immunoSEQ multiplex PCR; TCRdb's table is partial and in-frame only. D and trimming were read from the DNA, whereas the V and J calls and clone size are those reported in that table. In the table there are roughly 100,000 clones, 91% of which are singletons. The V gene end was trimmed by 4 bases and the J gene end by 5 bases; junction bases not matched to a gene: 8. In germline, CDR1 is GTSNPN, CDR2 SVGIG (reference sequence). The CDR3 length is 13 residues.

The rearrangement links TRBV30 to TRBJ2-7, with 7 bases aligning to TRBD1. Sequenced: peripheral blood. This TCR was sampled from a man aged 50-60 years with acute or convalescent COVID-19. The CDR3 region has the DNA TGTGCCTGGATAGGGGGCCCCATACACGAGCAGTACTTC. Protein product: CAWIGGPIHEQYF. The full variable domain, with the rest looked up from reference TRBV30 and TRBJ2-7, is SQTIHQWPATLVQPVGSPLSLECTVEGTSNPNLYWYRQAAGRGLQLLFYSVGIGQISSEVPQNLSASRPQDRQFILSSKKLLLSDSGFYLCAWIGGPIHEQYFGPGTRLTVT.